This TCR beta chain was profiled in a study of sequential checkpoint blockade in melanoma. Across the study: After both sequences, patients received maintenance nivolumab.

TCRdb's copy holds only in-frame clones and misses some; the assay was immunoSEQ multiplex PCR. The sample yields about 38,000 clones, 70% to 90% seen once. Treatment denoted: randomized to nivolumab then ipilimumab (arm A) or the reverse (arm B). Patients had received no earlier DNA-damaging chemotherapy. Sorted cells were live CD3+CD8+, lacking CD19 and CD56, from PBMCs. The V segment lost 5 bases and the J segment 7 bases; nucleotides outside the gene matches: 6. This CDR3 has 14 amino acids. CDR1 is LNHDA, CDR2 SQIVND, per germline (reference sequence). Specimen: CD8+ T cells sorted from blood (inferred from file names), collected from a patient given nivolumab and ipilimumab in sequence. The TCR sequence derives from a human donor with melanoma. This chain uses TRBV19 with TRBJ1-5; 9 bases match TRBD1. The CDR3 loop is CASSPTGGGQPQHF. CDR3 DNA: TGTGCCAGTAGTCCTACAGGGGGCGGACAGCCCCAGCATTTT.